Following are 20 T cell receptor beta chains from one sample sequenced in a study of OX40 agonist ivuxolimab in advanced cancers. The library came from the immunoSEQ multiplex PCR assay. Drawn from immuneACCESS, this table holds only the in-frame rearrangements with V and J called that TCRdb kept. Clones are partly lost; checked studies trace under half to an unresolved V gene and leave the rest unexplained. Across this sample there are around 53,000 clones, with about 94% seen only once. Together, the top ten hold 15% to 20% of the sample. This specimen was CD4+ or CD8+ T cells sorted from blood, taken in a trial of the OX40 agonist ivuxolimab. All receptors come from an adult with an advanced solid tumor such as melanoma, head and neck, liver or kidney cancer.

The gene calls are TRBV9 and TRBJ1-2; D gene ambiguous. The CDR3 spans 15 residues. The germline gives CDR1 SGDLS, CDR2 YYNGEE. Trimming removed 2 bases from V and 0 bases from J, with 11 bases in between. DNA for the CDR3: TGTGCCAGCAGCGTCACCCCCGAGACTAACTATGGCTACACCTTC. Encoded protein: CASSVTPETNYGYTF.

This chain uses TRBV4-3 with TRBJ1-3, with D possibly TRBD1 on 5 matching bases. Germline V gives CDR1 LGHNA, CDR2 YSLEER. The CDR3 sequence is 16 residues long. V lost 0 bases and J lost 4, with 13 bases in between. DNA for the CDR3: TGCGCCAGCAGCCAAGATGGGGAGGGACTCGGAAACACCATATATTTT. It specifies CASSQDGEGLGNTIYF.

The chain is built from TRBV6-5 and TRBJ2-5; 8 bases are a match to TRBD2. The CDR3 extends over 13 amino acids. J lost 3 bases, V lost 7 bases, and 4 bases had no gene match. Germline CDR1 and CDR2: MNHEY and SVGAGI. For the CDR3, the DNA is TGTGCCAGCACGGGGGGGCGGGAAGAGACCCAGTACTTC. It encodes CASTGGREETQYF.

This sequence joins TRBV30 and TRBJ2-7; tentatively, D is TRBD2 (6 bases). The germline CDR1 and CDR2 sequences are GTSNPN and SVGIG (reference sequence). CDR3 length: 15 amino acids. Trimming shortened V by 3 bases and J by 1 base, and 16 bases separated the two germline ends. In DNA, the CDR3 is TGTGCCTGGAGCGATCTCCCGGGAGAATCCTACGAGCAGTACTTC. Protein sequence: CAWSDLPGESYEQYF.

J is TRBJ2-3 and V is TRBV4-3, with unresolved D. Trimming took off 3 bases at V and 0 bases at J, with 16 bases between the two ends. This CDR3 has 17 residues. Per germline, CDR1 LGHNA and CDR2 YSLEER. CDR3 sequence reads: CASSHLGRTASTDTQYF. The CDR3 nucleotides read TGCGCCAGCAGCCACCTAGGGCGGACGGCTAGCACAGATACGCAGTATTTT.

This rearrangement joins TRBV6-5 to TRBJ2-7, with 12 positions matching TRBD1. CDR1 is MNHEY and CDR2 is SVGAGI in the germline V gene. After removal of 2 bases from V and 4 bases from J, the junction contained 6 bases not matched to a gene. The CDR3 runs 16 residues. CDR3 DNA: TGTGCCAGCAGTTACCCGGGGACAGGGGGCTTATACGAGCAGTACTTC. As protein: CASSYPGTGGLYEQYF.

The gene calls are TRBV5-1 and TRBJ2-1; D is possibly TRBD2 (6 bases). The CDR3 extends over 14 amino acids. V was trimmed by 0 bases and J by 8 bases, leaving 12 bases between them. The V gene's germline CDR1 is SGHRS and CDR2 YFSETQ. The CDR3 DNA sequence: TGCGCCAGCAGCTTGGATCTAGCGATGGATGAGCAGTTCTTC. This encodes CASSLDLAMDEQFF.

The rearrangement links TRBV25-1 to TRBJ2-7, with TRBD2 as a possible D gene (5 bases). The CDR3 has 13 amino acids. V lost 4 bases, J lost 0 bases, and 7 bases lay in between. Looked up from germline, CDR1 is MGHDK and CDR2 is SYGVNS. In nucleotides, the CDR3 is TGTGCCAGCAGTGCGGGGATCTCCTACGAGCAGTACTTC. Its protein is CASSAGISYEQYF.

The J gene is TRBJ2-2, the V gene TRBV4-1; D might be TRBD1 (6 bases). The CDR3 covers 15 residues. Trimming removed 4 bases at V and 1 base at J, with 10 bases between. Germline CDR1 MGHRA, CDR2 YSYEKL. For the CDR3, the DNA is TGCGCCAGCAGCCGACAACAGGGGAACACCGGGGAGCTGTTTTTT. Protein product: CASSRQQGNTGELFF.

The chain has TRBV30 and TRBJ1-6, with TRBD1 as a possible D gene (5 bases). V lost 0 bases to trimming and J lost 9 bases, with 15 bases between them. Per the germline V gene, CDR1 is GTSNPN and CDR2 is SVGIG (reference sequence). This CDR3 has 15 amino acids. CDR3 protein: CAWSVRDGGGSPLHF. The DNA of the CDR3 is TGTGCCTGGAGTGTACGGGATGGGGGTGGTTCACCCCTCCACTTT.

The gene calls are TRBV9 and TRBJ2-2, with 7 bases matching TRBD2. The V gene's germline CDR1 is SGDLS and CDR2 YYNGEE. V shed 0 bases, J shed 7 bases, and the junction held 3 bases outside the gene matches. This CDR3 is 14 amino acids long. The CDR3 is CASSVGGEGGELFF. The CDR3 DNA reads TGTGCCAGCAGCGTAGGCGGGGAGGGCGGGGAGCTGTTTTTT. Filled out from reference TRBV9 and TRBJ2-2, the complete variable domain reads DSGVTQTPKHLITATGQRVTLRCSPRSGDLSVYWYQQSLDQGLQFLIQYYNGEERAKGNILERFSAQQFPDLHSELNLSSLELGDSALYFCASSVGGEGGELFFGEGSRLTVL.

This chain uses TRBV28 with TRBJ2-3; 14 bases map to TRBD2. The CDR3 consists of 16 residues. V was clipped by 4 bases and J by 6 bases; unmatched bases: 6. CDR1 and CDR2 from the germline V gene are MDHEN and SYDVKM. The CDR3 DNA is TGTGCCAGCAGTTCGGGACTAGCGGGAGTAGAGGATACGCAGTATTTT. Protein product: CASSSGLAGVEDTQYF.

This chain links TRBV19 with TRBJ2-7; 9 bases are shared with TRBD1. V shed 10 bases and J 7 bases; nucleotides not matched to a gene: 14. This CDR3 is built from 14 residues. Germline CDR1 and CDR2: LNHDA and SQIVND (reference sequence). The DNA for the CDR3 is TGTGCCACCACCCCCCAACAGGGGGCAGGGGAGCAGTACTTC. It codes for CATTPQQGAGEQYF.

The rearrangement uses TRBV15 and TRBJ2-5, with 7 bases fitting TRBD2. Per the germline V gene, CDR1 is LNHNV and CDR2 is YYDKDF (reference sequence). This CDR3 is built from 14 residues. V was pared by 5 bases and J by 2 bases, with 5 bases of the junction left unmatched. As DNA, the CDR3 is TGTGCCACCAGCGGGGGGAGGGGTCAAGAGACCCAGTACTTC. As protein: CATSGGRGQETQYF. Based on the CDR3 plus reference TRBV15 and TRBJ2-5, the full variable domain is DAMVIQNPRYQVTQFGKPVTLSCSQTLNHNVMYWYQQKSSQAPKLLFHYYDKDFNNEADTPDNFQSRRPNTSFCFLDIRSPGLGDTAMYLCATSGGRGQETQYFGPGTRLLVL.

V is TRBV5-1 and J is TRBJ2-1; 8 bases match TRBD2. This CDR3 has 16 amino acids. Unmatched junction bases numbered 9, after V lost 1 base and J lost 6 bases. Per the germline V gene, CDR1 is SGHRS and CDR2 is YFSETQ. The CDR3 reads CASSLTAGAGANEQFF. For the CDR3, the DNA is TGCGCCAGCAGCTTGACGGCGGGAGCGGGGGCCAATGAGCAGTTCTTC.

The chain combines TRBV5-8 with TRBJ2-7, with D perhaps TRBD1 or TRBD2 (5 bases each). The CDR3 length is 15 residues. Trimming cost V 3 bases and J 4 bases, with 17 bases left between them. Germline assignment: CDR1 SGHTS and CDR2 YDEGEE. CDR3 in amino acids: CASSWGGLLGYEQYF. CDR3 DNA: TGTGCCAGCAGCTGGGGCGGACTCTTAGGGTACGAGCAGTACTTC. Full variable domain (rest looked up from reference TRBV5-8 and TRBJ2-7): EAGVTQSPTHLIKTRGQQATLRCSPISGHTSVYWYQQALGLGLQFLLWYDEGEERNRGNFPPRFSGRQFPNYSSELNVNALELEDSALYLCASSWGGLLGYEQYFGPGTRLTVT.

The rearrangement joins TRBV11-2 to TRBJ2-7; 9 bases match TRBD2. Germline V gene data show CDR1 as SGHAT and CDR2 as FQNNGV. This CDR3 comprises 18 residues. With V trimmed by 5 bases and J by 6 bases, 20 bases remained unmatched. The CDR3 bases are TGTGCCAGCAGCCCGGCACGGATTCAGGTAGCGGGAGTATCCGAGCAGTACTTC. Protein product: CASSPARIQVAGVSEQYF.

This chain joins TRBV7-6 and TRBJ2-2; weak D call: TRBD1 (6 bases). Germline CDR1 SGHVS, CDR2 FNYEAQ. Trimming took 5 bases from V and 1 from J, leaving 14 bases between them. CDR3 length: 16 amino acids. The DNA for the CDR3 is TGTGCCAGCAGCCCAGGGGTTCGTGGGAACACCGGGGAGCTGTTTTTT. It translates to CASSPGVRGNTGELFF.

The count of this clone is one. The chain has TRBV6-5 and TRBJ2-3; 7 bases line up with TRBD1. Germline V lookup: CDR1 MNHEY, CDR2 SVGAGI. Trimming removed 6 bases from V and 3 bases from J; junction bases left unmatched: 9. CDR3 length: 15 amino acids. The CDR3 region is CASRKGQVGTDTQYF. The CDR3, as DNA: TGTGCCAGCAGAAAAGGACAGGTCGGGACAGATACGCAGTATTTT.

The chain recombines TRBV27 with TRBJ1-2; D ambiguous. Between the trimmed V and J ends, which lost 0 bases and 1 base, there was a span of 3 bases. The CDR3 sequence is 13 residues long. The germline CDR1 and CDR2 sequences are MNHEY and SMNVEV (reference sequence). The CDR3 loop is CASSLSINYGYTF. In DNA form, the CDR3 reads TGTGCCAGCAGTTTATCGATTAACTATGGCTACACCTTC.